Below, one T cell receptor (beta chain) is given with its context. The CDR3 contains 14 residues. Germline assignment: CDR1 SGDLS and CDR2 YYNGEE. V shed 5 bases and J 1 base; nucleotides not matched to a gene: 4. The sample originates from a study of T cell responses to AZD1222 COVID-19 vaccine. TCRdb's table, derived via immunoSEQ multiplex PCR, lists solely in-frame clones and lacks some. Among around 130,000 clones listed, about 86% were seen once. The sequence was obtained from an adult in good health. The input for sequencing was peripheral blood, taken on day 0 of AZD1222 vaccination. The chain couples TRBV9 to TRBJ2-7; 9 bases map to TRBD1. CDR3 nucleotide sequence: TGTGCCAGCAGTCGGACAGGGGAATCCTACGAGCAGTACTTC. Translated, it gives CASSRTGESYEQYF.